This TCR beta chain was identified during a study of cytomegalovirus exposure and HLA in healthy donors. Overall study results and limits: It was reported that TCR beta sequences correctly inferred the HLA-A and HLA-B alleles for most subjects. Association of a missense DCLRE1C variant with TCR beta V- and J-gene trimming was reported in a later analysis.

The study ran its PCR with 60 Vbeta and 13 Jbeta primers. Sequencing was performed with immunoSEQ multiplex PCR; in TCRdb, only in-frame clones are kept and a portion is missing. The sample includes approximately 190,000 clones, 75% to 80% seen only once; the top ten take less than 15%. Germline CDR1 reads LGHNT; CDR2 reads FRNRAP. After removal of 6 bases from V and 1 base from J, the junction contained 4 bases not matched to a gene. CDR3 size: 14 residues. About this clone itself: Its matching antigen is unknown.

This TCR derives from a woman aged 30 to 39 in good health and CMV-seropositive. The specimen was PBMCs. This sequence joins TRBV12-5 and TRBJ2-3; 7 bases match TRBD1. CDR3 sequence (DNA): TGTGCTAGTGGGGGACAGACCCGCACAGATACGCAGTATTTT. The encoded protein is CASGGQTRTDTQYF.